This T cell receptor (beta chain) was obtained from a study of control samples from healthy donors and cancer patients (TCRdb year 2020). Library method: the immunoSEQ multiplex PCR assay. Drawn from immuneACCESS, this table holds only the in-frame rearrangements with V and J called that TCRdb kept. Clones are partly lost; checked studies trace under half to an unresolved V gene and leave the rest unexplained. In all, the sample holds fewer than 200,000 clones, and roughly 94% of those were seen once. 14% of the sample is in the top ten clones. Worth noting for this clone: No cognate antigen has been identified for it. No quality values exist for individual bases; no much larger clone is one base distant.

The CDR3 holds 14 amino acids from the cysteine to the phenylalanine. CDR3 DNA only is kept here, 42 bases in frame from base 1. The germline V gene (reference sequence) gives CDR1 as LGHDT and CDR2 as YNNKEL. The trim is 8 bases for V and 2 bases for J, with a gap of 15 bases between the germline ends. This sequence was found in a man between 60 and 75 years old with colorectal cancer. The sequenced sample consisted of PBMCs. The sequence joins TRBV3-1 (or the pseudogene TRBV3-2) to TRBJ1-1; there is no confident call for the D gene. The CDR3 protein: CASCLSQTNTEAFF. The DNA sequence reads TGTGCCAGCTGCCTGTCCCAGACCAACACTGAAGCTTTCTTT.